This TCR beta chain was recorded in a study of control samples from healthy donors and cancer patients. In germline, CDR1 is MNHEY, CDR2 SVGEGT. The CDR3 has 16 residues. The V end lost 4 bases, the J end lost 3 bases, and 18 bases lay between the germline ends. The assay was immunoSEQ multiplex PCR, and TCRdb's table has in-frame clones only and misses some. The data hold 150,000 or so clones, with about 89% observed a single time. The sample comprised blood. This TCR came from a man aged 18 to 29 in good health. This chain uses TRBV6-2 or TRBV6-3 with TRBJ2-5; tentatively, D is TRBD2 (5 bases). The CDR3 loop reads CASSSGLAVAKETQYF. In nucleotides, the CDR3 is TGTGCCAGCAGTTCTGGCCTAGCAGTAGCTAAAGAGACCCAGTACTTC.